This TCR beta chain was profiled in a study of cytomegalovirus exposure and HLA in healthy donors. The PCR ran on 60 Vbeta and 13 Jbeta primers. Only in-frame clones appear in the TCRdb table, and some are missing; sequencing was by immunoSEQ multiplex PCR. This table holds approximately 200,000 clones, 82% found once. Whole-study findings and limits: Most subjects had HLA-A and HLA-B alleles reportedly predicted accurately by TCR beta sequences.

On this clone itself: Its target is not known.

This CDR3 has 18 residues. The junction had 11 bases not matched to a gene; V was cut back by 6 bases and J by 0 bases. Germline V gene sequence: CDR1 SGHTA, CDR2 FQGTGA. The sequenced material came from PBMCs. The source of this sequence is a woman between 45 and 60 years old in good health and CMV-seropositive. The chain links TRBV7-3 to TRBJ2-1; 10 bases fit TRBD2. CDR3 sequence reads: CASSPAPASGSSYNEQFF. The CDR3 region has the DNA TGTGCCAGCAGTCCCGCCCCGGCTAGCGGGAGCTCCTACAATGAGCAGTTCTTC. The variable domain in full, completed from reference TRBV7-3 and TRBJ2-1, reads GAGVSQTPSNKVTEKGKYVELRCDPISGHTALYWYRQSLGQGPEFLIYFQGTGAADDSGLPNDRFFAVRPEGSVSTLKIQRTERGDSAVYLCASSPAPASGSSYNEQFFGPGTRLTVL.